Sequencing of this TCR beta chain was carried out in a study of T-cell reconstitution after alpha-beta-depleted transplantation in children. Losses at the gene ends were 5 bases for V and 4 bases for J; bases not matched to a gene: 8. This CDR3 spans 14 amino acids. Germline CDR1 is SQVTM and CDR2 is ANQGSEA. Preparation of the TCRbeta library involved a method that used unique molecular identifiers. TCRdb fed the PCR reads into MiXCR, producing one record per CDR3 protein. The data show some 500,000 distinct CDR3 sequences, roughly 33% seen once. The sample in question was PBMCs from the stem cell graft donor, obtained from the stem cell graft. The clonotype originates from a human donor who donated a stem cell graft to a child with aplastic anemia. This chain joins TRBV29-1 and TRBJ2-3; 8 positions match TRBD1. CDR3 DNA sequence: TGCAGCGTTCGAACAGGGGGTACCGCAGATACGCAGTATTTT. The encoded protein is CSVRTGGTADTQYF.